One sample yielded the 10 T cell receptor beta chains listed below, sequenced in a study of blood T cell repertoires in COVID-19 (dated by TCRdb to between 2020 and 2021). The library came from the immunoSEQ multiplex PCR assay. This is the immuneACCESS table as TCRdb keeps it, with only in-frame sequences that have V and J called. A part of the clones is gone; compared with another copy, unresolved V genes explain less than half, and the rest is unexplained. Across this sample there are 150,000 to 200,000 clones, with 81% seen only once. Together, the top ten hold 12% of the sample. What was sequenced was peripheral blood. All receptors come from a woman of 80 years or more with COVID-19, enrolled during active disease.

V and J are TRBV20-1 and TRBJ2-2, with 10 bases lining up with TRBD2. In germline, CDR1 is DFQATT, CDR2 SNEGSKA (reference sequence). The junction had 4 bases not matched to a gene; V was cut back by 3 bases and J by 0 bases. The CDR3 runs to 16 residues. The CDR3 DNA reads as TGCAGTGCTAGTGATAGCGGGGGGTCGAACACCGGGGAGCTGTTTTTT. Its protein product is CSASDSGGSNTGELFF.

The chain recombines TRBV3-1 (or the pseudogene TRBV3-2) with TRBJ1-2; D is possibly TRBD1 (6 bases). The germline V and J ends were trimmed by 1 base and 2 bases, with 11 bases remaining between them. Per germline, CDR1 LGHDT and CDR2 YNNKEL (reference sequence). The CDR3 sequence is 15 residues long. The CDR3 sequence is CASSQALTGNYGYTF. CDR3 in DNA: TGTGCCAGCAGCCAAGCTCTTACAGGGAACTATGGCTACACCTTC.

In its sample, this clone was seen a few times. This chain joins TRBV18 and TRBJ1-2; maybe TRBD1 (6 bases). The CDR3 runs to 12 residues. V was pared by 3 bases and J by 7 bases, with 9 bases between. Germline V gene data show CDR1 as KGHSH and CDR2 as LQKENI. This CDR3 reads CASSPHRAGYTF. DNA for the CDR3: TGTGCCAGCTCACCCCACAGGGCTGGCTACACCTTC.

This sequence joins TRBV30 and TRBJ1-6, with TRBD1 identical over 9 bases. This CDR3 is built from 17 residues. The germline gives CDR1 GTSNPN, CDR2 SVGIG (reference sequence). The V segment lost 5 bases and the J segment 2 bases; nucleotides outside the gene matches: 10. In nucleotides, the CDR3 is TGTGCCTGGTCGCAATCTACAGGGGGCCCCTATAATTCACCCCTCCACTTT. Translated: CAWSQSTGGPYNSPLHF.

The CDR3 DNA reads as TGTGCCAGTAGTAAAGGGCAGGGGACTATCTATGGCTACACCTTC. Translation gives CASSKGQGTIYGYTF. The chain has TRBV19 and TRBJ1-2; tentatively, D is TRBD1 (6 bases). Germline V CDR1 and CDR2: LNHDA, SQIVND (reference sequence). The CDR3 is 15 amino acids. The germline V and J ends were trimmed by 4 bases and 4 bases, with 16 bases remaining between them. Looking up the rest from reference TRBV19 and TRBJ1-2 gives the full variable domain: DGGITQSPKYLFRKEGQNVTLSCEQNLNHDAMYWYRQDPGQGLRLIYYSQIVNDFQKGDIAEGYSVSREKKESFPLTVTSAQKNPTAFYLCASSKGQGTIYGYTFGSGTRLTVV.

This clone came up once. The V and J genes are TRBV12-3 or TRBV12-4 and TRBJ2-5; tentatively, D is TRBD1 (5 bases). The CDR3 loop spans 13 amino acids. Trimming pared 6 bases from V and 5 bases from J, leaving 13 bases between. Here the CDR3 DNA reads TGTGCCAGCAGCACACTTGGGGCGGAGACCCAGTACTTC. Protein sequence: CASSTLGAETQYF.

The chain joins TRBV7-9 to TRBJ1-2, with D perhaps TRBD1 (6 bases). The ends were cut back, 5 bases at V and 2 bases at J, with 9 bases in the middle. Germline assignment: CDR1 SEHNR and CDR2 FQNEAQ (reference sequence). CDR3 length: 13 amino acids. The CDR3 sequence is CASSLQGNYGYTF. CDR3 in DNA: TGTGCCAGCAGCCTACAGGGCAACTATGGCTACACCTTC.

The gene calls are TRBV20-1 and TRBJ2-1, with 9 positions matching TRBD2. The CDR3 spans 17 residues. The germline CDR1 and CDR2 sequences are DFQATT and SNEGSKA (reference sequence). The J segment lost 2 bases and the V segment lost 3 bases, leaving 11 bases of the junction unmatched. The CDR3 is CSASGLAGRVPYNEQFF. CDR3 DNA sequence: TGCAGTGCTAGTGGGCTAGCGGGGAGGGTCCCCTACAATGAGCAGTTCTTC.

The V call is TRBV5-4, the J call TRBJ2-3; 7 positions match TRBD1. CDR1 and CDR2 from the germline V gene are SGHNT and YYREEE (reference sequence). Unmatched junction bases numbered 4, after V lost 3 bases and J lost 3 bases. This CDR3 comprises 14 residues. The chain's CDR3 is CASSWGQLTDTQYF. As DNA, the CDR3 is TGTGCCAGCAGCTGGGGACAGCTAACAGATACGCAGTATTTT.

The chain links TRBV7-9 to TRBJ1-2, with TRBD1 matching 9 bases. V shed 4 bases, J shed 6 bases, and the junction held 6 bases outside the gene matches. Germline V gene data show CDR1 as SEHNR and CDR2 as FQNEAQ (reference sequence). This CDR3 contains 14 residues. In DNA form, the CDR3 reads TGTGCCAGCAGCTCGGCAGGGACAGGGCATGGCTACACCTTC. The encoded protein is CASSSAGTGHGYTF.